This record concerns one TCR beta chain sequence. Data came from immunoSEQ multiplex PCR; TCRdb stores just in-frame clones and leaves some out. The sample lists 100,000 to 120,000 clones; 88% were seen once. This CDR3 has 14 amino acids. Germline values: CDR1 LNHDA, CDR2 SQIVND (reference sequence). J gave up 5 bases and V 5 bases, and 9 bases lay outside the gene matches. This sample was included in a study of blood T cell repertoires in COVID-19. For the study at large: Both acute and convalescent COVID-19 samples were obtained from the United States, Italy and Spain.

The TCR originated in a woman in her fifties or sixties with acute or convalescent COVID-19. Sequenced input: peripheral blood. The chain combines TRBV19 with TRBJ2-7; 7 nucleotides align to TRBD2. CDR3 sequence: CASSERREFNEQYF. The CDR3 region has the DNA TGTGCCAGTAGTGAGCGGCGGGAGTTTAACGAGCAGTACTTC. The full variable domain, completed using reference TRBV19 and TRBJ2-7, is DGGITQSPKYLFRKEGQNVTLSCEQNLNHDAMYWYRQDPGQGLRLIYYSQIVNDFQKGDIAEGYSVSREKKESFPLTVTSAQKNPTAFYLCASSERREFNEQYFGPGTRLTVT.